A single sample is the source of the 21 T cell receptor beta chains below, sequenced in a study of blood T cell repertoires in COVID-19. Some clones are missing from TCRdb's copy, which holds only in-frame ones; the method was immunoSEQ multiplex PCR. Among 200,000 to 250,000 clones listed, about 79% were seen once. Sequenced sample: PBMCs or T cells enriched from blood (not recorded which). The receptors shown here come from a woman aged 55-69 years who had recovered from COVID-19.

V gene TRBV19 combines with J gene TRBJ2-5, with 7 bases identical to TRBD1. The trim removed 1 base at V and 5 bases at J, leaving 10 bases unmatched. The CDR3 covers 16 residues. The germline V gene encodes CDR1 LNHDA and CDR2 SQIVND (reference sequence). CDR3: CASSIGQQGFRETQYF. The CDR3 nucleotides are TGTGCCAGTAGTATAGGGCAACAGGGGTTTAGGGAGACCCAGTACTTC. Complete variable domain (other parts from reference TRBV19 and TRBJ2-5): DGGITQSPKYLFRKEGQNVTLSCEQNLNHDAMYWYRQDPGQGLRLIYYSQIVNDFQKGDIAEGYSVSREKKESFPLTVTSAQKNPTAFYLCASSIGQQGFRETQYFGPGTRLLVL.

This chain connects TRBV7-8 to TRBJ1-2; possible D gene TRBD1, 6 bases. Trimming left V 2 bases short and J 3 bases short, with 7 bases between. The CDR3 runs to 13 residues. Germline loops: CDR1 SGHVS, CDR2 FQNEAQ. CDR3 coding DNA: TGTGCCAGCAGCTTAACAGGGTACTATGGCTACACCTTC. It yields the protein CASSLTGYYGYTF.

The chain recombines TRBV19 with TRBJ2-7; TRBD1 matches at 7 bases. Germline V gene data show CDR1 as LNHDA and CDR2 as SQIVND (reference sequence). Trimming took 6 bases from V and 0 from J; bases not matched to a gene: 8. The CDR3 consists of 15 residues. Here the CDR3 reads CASSSGTADSYEQYF. CDR3 coding DNA: TGTGCCAGTAGCTCCGGGACAGCGGACTCCTACGAGCAGTACTTC.

There are a few counts of this clone. Here the CDR3 reads CASSPRDRAIGYTF. The CDR3 DNA reads TGTGCCAGCAGCCCCCGGGACAGGGCTATTGGCTACACCTTC. The chain carries TRBV9 and TRBJ1-2; 9 nucleotides line up with TRBD1. The germline V gene encodes CDR1 SGDLS and CDR2 YYNGEE. The CDR3 has 14 amino acids. With V trimmed by 4 bases and J by 7 bases, 8 bases remained unmatched.

CDR3 nucleotides: TGTGCCAGCAGCGCCCGAGGACAGGGGGCGCCTGAAAAACTGTTTTTT. Its translation: CASSARGQGAPEKLFF. V and J are TRBV9 and TRBJ1-4; 11 nucleotides match TRBD1. J gave up 7 bases and V 3 bases, and 8 bases lay outside the gene matches. The CDR3 is made up of 16 amino acids. Germline V lookup: CDR1 SGDLS, CDR2 YYNGEE. The entire variable domain, with the rest obtained from reference TRBV9 and TRBJ1-4, is as follows: DSGVTQTPKHLITATGQRVTLRCSPRSGDLSVYWYQQSLDQGLQFLIQYYNGEERAKGNILERFSAQQFPDLHSELNLSSLELGDSALYFCASSARGQGAPEKLFFGSGTQLSVL.

This clone was seen a single time. The rearrangement links TRBV7-3 to TRBJ2-1, with TRBD2 matching over 10 bases. V lost 3 bases to trimming and J lost 3 bases; unmatched junction nucleotides: 8. CDR1 and CDR2 from the germline V gene are SGHTA and FQGTGA. The CDR3 is made up of 17 amino acids. The CDR3 loop is CASSLLAGGPGYNEQFF. CDR3 DNA: TGTGCCAGCAGCTTGTTAGCGGGGGGCCCCGGCTACAATGAGCAGTTCTTC.

The chain joins TRBV19 to TRBJ2-1, with TRBD2 identical over 11 bases. The CDR3 has 18 amino acids. Germline values: CDR1 LNHDA, CDR2 SQIVND (reference sequence). V shed 4 bases, J shed 12 bases, and the junction held 20 bases outside the gene matches. CDR3 in DNA: TGTGCCAGTAGTACGGGGCGCACGGGCACTAGCGGGGGCCGCGTGCAGTTCTTC. Translating gives CASSTGRTGTSGGRVQFF.

The rearrangement joins TRBV5-4 to TRBJ1-2, with D uncertain. Germline CDR1 is SGHNT and CDR2 is YYREEE (reference sequence). CDR3 length: 14 residues. The V end lost 0 bases, the J end lost 4 bases, and 10 bases lay between the germline ends. The CDR3 loop is CASSLDLSRYGYTF. The DNA for the CDR3 is TGTGCCAGCAGCTTGGACCTCAGTCGCTATGGCTACACCTTC. The full variable domain, completed using reference TRBV5-4 and TRBJ1-2, is ETGVTQSPTHLIKTRGQQVTLRCSSQSGHNTVSWYQQALGQGPQFIFQYYREEENGRGNFPPRFSGLQFPNYSSELNVNALELDDSALYLCASSLDLSRYGYTFGSGTRLTVV.

The genes are TRBV4-3 and TRBJ2-5; 7 bases are shared with TRBD1. The CDR3 spans 13 residues. J lost 6 bases, V lost 5 bases, and 6 bases had no gene match. Germline values: CDR1 LGHNA, CDR2 YSLEER. Written as DNA, the CDR3 is TGCGCCAGCAGCACAGGGGTTGGAAAGACCCAGTACTTC. This codes for CASSTGVGKTQYF.

V is TRBV7-9 and J is TRBJ1-2; 10 bases are shared with TRBD1. This CDR3 is built from 15 residues. With 5 bases clipped from V and 3 bases from J, the junction kept 6 bases outside the gene matches. Germline V gene data show CDR1 as SEHNR and CDR2 as FQNEAQ (reference sequence). CDR3: CASSPGDRGYYGYTF. The DNA of the CDR3 is TGTGCCAGCAGCCCCGGGGACAGGGGATACTATGGCTACACCTTC.

DNA of the CDR3: TGTGCCAGCAGCTTGGACAGGGAGGGGGAGACCCAGTACTTC. Protein: CASSLDREGETQYF. J is TRBJ2-5 and V is TRBV5-4; possibly TRBD2 for D (7 bases). Germline CDR1 SGHNT, CDR2 YYREEE (reference sequence). V lost 0 bases to trimming and J lost 5 bases, with 11 bases between them. The CDR3 is 14 amino acids.

This clone was observed a few times. The chain has TRBV18 and TRBJ2-7; TRBD2 agrees at 10 bases. Germline trimming cut 2 bases from V and 5 bases from J; bases unmatched to any gene: 6. Germline lookup yields CDR1 KGHSH and CDR2 LQKENI. The CDR3 extends over 15 amino acids. The CDR3 protein is CASSPESSGRHEQYF. The CDR3 DNA reads TGTGCCAGCTCACCAGAGTCTAGCGGGAGACACGAGCAGTACTTC.

This clone was detected once. The chain recombines TRBV20-1 with TRBJ2-7; 11 bases align to TRBD2. Germline values: CDR1 DFQATT, CDR2 SNEGSKA (reference sequence). J gave up 3 bases and V 3 bases, and 7 bases lay outside the gene matches. This CDR3 is built from 15 residues. The CDR3 DNA reads as TGCAGTGCTAGTACTAGCGGGAGCCCTTACTACGAGCAGTACTTC. This encodes CSASTSGSPYYEQYF.

This chain uses TRBV10-3 with TRBJ2-3, with a possible D match to TRBD2 (5 bases). Germline lookup yields CDR1 ENHRY and CDR2 SYGVKD. The ends were cut back, 7 bases at V and 4 bases at J, with 15 bases in the middle. The CDR3 sequence is 14 residues long. CDR3 coding DNA: TGTGCCATCACCTTCTCGGAGGAGGCAGATACGCAGTATTTT. Encoded protein: CAITFSEEADTQYF.

The chain joins TRBV18 to TRBJ1-1, with TRBD1 matching 7 bases. There are 15 residues in the CDR3. Per germline, CDR1 KGHSH and CDR2 LQKENI. V lost 0 bases, J lost 2 bases, and 3 bases stayed unmatched. The DNA of the CDR3 is TGTGCCAGCTCACCACCAGGGACAGATAACACTGAAGCTTTCTTT. Translating gives CASSPPGTDNTEAFF.

The chain links TRBV9 to TRBJ1-6; D is undetermined. The V gene's germline CDR1 is SGDLS and CDR2 YYNGEE. The CDR3 totals 12 residues. The germline V and J ends were trimmed by 4 bases and 7 bases, with 6 bases remaining between them. The CDR3 nucleotides read TGTGCCAGCAGCCCTAGGAATTCACCCCTCCACTTT. Translated, it gives CASSPRNSPLHF.

This sequence joins TRBV5-1 and TRBJ1-4, with D possibly being TRBD1 (5 bases). CDR1 and CDR2 from the germline V gene are SGHRS and YFSETQ. This CDR3 contains 16 residues. V lost 0 bases to trimming and J lost 2 bases, with 11 bases between them. The CDR3 DNA sequence: TGCGCCAGCAGCTTGGTGCACAGGTCTACTAATGAAAAACTGTTTTTT. Protein sequence: CASSLVHRSTNEKLFF.

V usage is TRBV5-4 and J usage is TRBJ1-3; D is possibly TRBD1 (5 bases). Germline assignment: CDR1 SGHNT and CDR2 YYREEE (reference sequence). The V and J ends lost 4 bases and 0 bases respectively, with 14 bases between them. The length of the CDR3 is 16 residues. CDR3 protein: CASSRDSRSSGNTIYF. Written as DNA, the CDR3 is TGTGCCAGCAGCAGGGACTCCAGGAGCTCTGGAAACACCATATATTTT.

The chain combines TRBV19 with TRBJ2-5; 8 bases map to TRBD2. CDR1 LNHDA and CDR2 SQIVND come from the germline V gene (reference sequence). The CDR3 loop spans 13 amino acids. The J segment lost 7 bases and the V segment lost 8 bases, leaving 9 bases of the junction unmatched. The CDR3, as DNA: TGTGCCAGTCGTTCATCGGGGGGGCGGACCCAGTACTTC. Translating it yields CASRSSGGRTQYF. The full variable domain, completed using reference TRBV19 and TRBJ2-5, is DGGITQSPKYLFRKEGQNVTLSCEQNLNHDAMYWYRQDPGQGLRLIYYSQIVNDFQKGDIAEGYSVSREKKESFPLTVTSAQKNPTAFYLCASRSSGGRTQYFGPGTRLLVL.

This chain connects TRBV6-5 to TRBJ1-1; D is perhaps TRBD1 (6 bases). Deletions cut 6 bases from V and 1 base from J, with 12 bases between. This CDR3 region has 14 residues. Germline V gene data show CDR1 as MNHEY and CDR2 as SVGAGI. CDR3 protein: CASRLGHPNTEAFF. In DNA, the CDR3 is TGTGCCAGCAGGCTGGGACACCCGAACACTGAAGCTTTCTTT.

The chain carries TRBV7-2 and TRBJ2-5; 9 bases match TRBD1. The CDR3 extends over 15 amino acids. V dropped 1 base and J dropped 5; count of bases not matched to a gene: 5. Germline V gene lookup returns CDR1 SGHTA and CDR2 FQGNSA. The DNA of the CDR3 is TGTGCCAGCAGCTTAGTTTGGGACAGGGCTGAGACCCAGTACTTC. Amino acid sequence: CASSLVWDRAETQYF.